Each of the 23 T cell receptor beta chains below was sequenced from the same sample in a study of blood T cell repertoires in COVID-19. Using immunoSEQ multiplex PCR, the repertoire was profiled, and TCRdb retains in-frame clones only, with some absent. The sample shows a few hundred thousand clones, approximately 85% of them seen only once. The sample was PBMCs or T cells enriched from blood (not recorded which). These receptors were obtained from a woman aged 50 to 65 who had recovered from COVID-19.

The chain is built from TRBV4-1 and TRBJ1-5; 9 bases fit TRBD1. CDR3 length equals 16 residues. Germline V gene data show CDR1 as MGHRA and CDR2 as YSYEKL. V dropped 4 bases and J dropped 6; count of bases not matched to a gene: 10. The CDR3 DNA reads as TGCGCCAGCAGCCTCATACCGGGACAGGGAGGTCAGCCCCAGCATTTT. Translated: CASSLIPGQGGQPQHF.

DNA of the CDR3: TGTGCCAGCAGCTTAGGTACCGGGACTGGGGCCAACGTCCTGACTTTC. It translates to CASSLGTGTGANVLTF. The chain links TRBV7-9 to TRBJ2-6, with a possible D match to TRBD2 (5 bases). There are 16 residues in the CDR3. The germline V gene encodes CDR1 SEHNR and CDR2 FQNEAQ (reference sequence). Deletions cut 1 base from V and 2 bases from J, with 9 bases between.

This chain uses TRBV28 with TRBJ1-5, with TRBD1 matching 7 bases. Per the germline V gene, CDR1 is MDHEN and CDR2 is SYDVKM. The CDR3 contains 16 residues. V dropped 5 bases and J dropped 1; count of bases not matched to a gene: 8. Here the CDR3 reads CASSPPVTGSNQPQHF. For the CDR3, the DNA is TGTGCCAGCAGTCCTCCGGTGACAGGGAGCAATCAGCCCCAGCATTTT. The full variable domain, in which reference TRBV28 and TRBJ1-5 provide the parts outside the CDR3, is DVKVTQSSRYLVKRTGEKVFLECVQDMDHENMFWYRQDPGLGLRLIYFSYDVKMKEKGDIPEGYSVSREKKERFSLILESASTNQTSMYLCASSPPVTGSNQPQHFGDGTRLSIL.

The gene calls are TRBV28 and TRBJ2-3; D remains ambiguous. The CDR3 consists of 12 residues. In germline, CDR1 is MDHEN, CDR2 SYDVKM. Trimming stripped 6 bases from V and 6 bases from J, with 10 bases between. CDR3 sequence: CASSFPGDTQYF. As DNA, the CDR3 is TGTGCCAGCAGCTTTCCAGGCGATACGCAGTATTTT.

This clone was detected only once. The chain is built from TRBV7-8 and TRBJ1-3; the D gene is possibly TRBD1 (6 bases). V lost 4 bases and J lost 0, with 22 bases in between. This CDR3 contains 19 residues. CDR1 SGHVS and CDR2 FQNEAQ come from the germline V gene. CDR3 sequence: CASSYNAQPNRASGNTIYF. The CDR3 DNA is TGTGCCAGCAGCTATAATGCCCAACCCAACAGGGCCTCTGGAAACACCATATATTTT.

Points on this clone: Within the sample, other DNA sequences also encode this same CDR3. The chain couples TRBV11-2 to TRBJ2-1; 14 positions agree with TRBD2. The CDR3 contains 16 residues. CDR1 and CDR2 (germline): SGHAT, FQNNGV. J was trimmed by 4 bases and V by 6 bases; bases with no gene match: 5. The CDR3 DNA follows: TGTGCCAGCAGTTCTAGGACTAGCGGGAGGTACAATGAGCAGTTCTTC. It is translated as CASSSRTSGRYNEQFF.

The CDR3 region is CASNEQGAIGELFF. Here the CDR3 DNA reads TGTGCCAGCAATGAACAGGGGGCGATCGGGGAGCTGTTTTTT. The chain combines TRBV27 with TRBJ2-2; 9 bases map to TRBD1. The V gene's germline CDR1 is MNHEY and CDR2 SMNVEV (reference sequence). The V gene end was trimmed by 7 bases and the J gene end by 7 bases; junction bases not matched to a gene: 7. This CDR3 region has 14 residues.

The chain is built from TRBV28 and TRBJ2-7; a possible D gene is TRBD2 (5 bases). Germline lookup yields CDR1 MDHEN and CDR2 SYDVKM. The CDR3 spans 14 residues. The V and J ends lost 8 bases and 0 bases respectively, with 14 bases between them. The CDR3 DNA sequence: TGTGCCAGCCAAAACCGGGGAAGCTCCTACGAGCAGTACTTC. Its protein is CASQNRGSSYEQYF.

This clone has more than one count but fewer than ten. This chain connects TRBV19 to TRBJ1-5; possible D gene TRBD1, 6 bases. V lost 6 bases to trimming and J lost 0 bases, with 15 bases between them. The CDR3 covers 16 residues. Germline CDR1 and CDR2: LNHDA and SQIVND (reference sequence). DNA of the CDR3: TGTGCCAGTAGAGGGACATCATCTTATAGCAATCAGCCCCAGCATTTT. Amino acids: CASRGTSSYSNQPQHF.

In this sample, this clone turned up once. The rearrangement links TRBV3-1 (or the pseudogene TRBV3-2) to TRBJ2-3; D perhaps matches TRBD2 (5 bases). The V end was cut by 1 base, the J end by 6 bases, with 14 bases between. Germline loops: CDR1 LGHDT, CDR2 YNNKEL (reference sequence). The CDR3 extends over 15 amino acids. The CDR3 region has the DNA TGTGCCAGCAGCCAAGGAGGGCTAGCATGGGATACGCAGTATTTT. It yields the protein CASSQGGLAWDTQYF.

The chain employs TRBV20-1 and TRBJ1-1; D remains unclear. Germline V CDR1 and CDR2: DFQATT, SNEGSKA (reference sequence). Trimming took off 3 bases at V and 0 bases at J, with 8 bases between the two ends. This CDR3 has 13 amino acids. The CDR3 here is CSASNQLNTEAFF. CDR3 in DNA: TGCAGTGCTAGTAACCAGTTGAACACTGAAGCTTTCTTT.

This chain uses TRBV5-1 with TRBJ2-7; 13 bases agree with TRBD2. The CDR3 extends over 15 amino acids. CDR1 is SGHRS and CDR2 is YFSETQ in the germline V gene. Unmatched junction bases numbered 6, after V lost 4 bases and J lost 5 bases. The CDR3 DNA is TGCGCCAGCAGCCCCGGACTAGCGGGAGAGAACGAGCAGTACTTC. Protein product: CASSPGLAGENEQYF.

The chain recombines TRBV10-2 with TRBJ1-2, with TRBD1 identical over 10 bases. The V gene end was trimmed by 7 bases and the J gene end by 1 base; junction bases not matched to a gene: 15. This CDR3 has 18 amino acids. Germline CDR1 and CDR2: WSHSY and SAAADI. The CDR3 sequence: CASKERQGATSINYGYTF. The CDR3, as DNA: TGCGCCAGCAAGGAGAGACAGGGGGCGACATCGATTAACTATGGCTACACCTTC.

V is TRBV27 and J is TRBJ1-2; D might be TRBD1 (5 bases). V was trimmed by 5 bases and J by 0 bases, leaving 10 bases between them. The CDR3 is made up of 14 amino acids. Germline CDR1 and CDR2: MNHEY and SMNVEV (reference sequence). CDR3 region: CASSPTATNYGYTF. CDR3 nucleotides: TGTGCCAGCAGTCCGACAGCGACTAACTATGGCTACACCTTC.

The chain is built from TRBV7-2 and TRBJ2-3; D remains unclear. V was shortened by 5 bases and J by 2 bases, with 14 bases between the two germline ends. This CDR3 has 15 amino acids. Germline loops: CDR1 SGHTA, CDR2 FQGNSA. The CDR3 DNA reads as TGTGCCAGCAGCCTCGGTTTAGCCTACACAGATACGCAGTATTTT. This codes for CASSLGLAYTDTQYF.

To note about this clone: Other DNA sequences in this sample translate to the same CDR3. The V and J genes are TRBV5-4 and TRBJ2-7; tentative D call: TRBD1 (6 bases). The CDR3 totals 13 residues. The V gene's germline CDR1 is SGHNT and CDR2 YYREEE (reference sequence). V lost 0 bases to trimming and J lost 3 bases, with 7 bases between them. The CDR3 is CASSLGQDYEQYF. The CDR3 DNA follows: TGTGCCAGCAGCTTGGGACAGGACTACGAGCAGTACTTC.

This clone was found a few times. This chain links TRBV6-6 with TRBJ2-4; 7 bases fit TRBD2. In germline, CDR1 is MNHNY, CDR2 SVGAGI (reference sequence). Trimming took 6 bases from V and 8 from J; bases not matched to a gene: 13. CDR3 length: 15 residues. The chain's CDR3 is CASSRIEVRGDIQYF. DNA of the CDR3: TGTGCCAGCAGCCGGATAGAGGTACGGGGGGACATTCAGTACTTC.

This chain connects TRBV4-2 to TRBJ2-5; the match to TRBD2 covers 13 bases. Germline V CDR1 and CDR2: LGHNA, YNFKEQ. The CDR3 extends over 17 amino acids. The ends lost 1 base at V and 6 bases at J; junction bases unmatched: 8. DNA of the CDR3: TGTGCCAGCAGCCAAGCACTACTAGCGGGAGGGGGACAGACCCAGTACTTC. Its translation: CASSQALLAGGGQTQYF.

The chain is built from TRBV27 and TRBJ2-6; 10 positions match TRBD1. CDR3 length equals 19 residues. Germline V gene lookup returns CDR1 MNHEY and CDR2 SMNVEV (reference sequence). J lost 1 base, V lost 5 bases, and 11 bases had no gene match. The CDR3 DNA reads as TGTGCCAGCAGTACGACAGGGGGCCCCTCTTTATCTGGGGCCAACGTCCTGACTTTC. Protein: CASSTTGGPSLSGANVLTF. Together with reference TRBV27 and TRBJ2-6, the CDR3 gives the full variable domain: EAQVTQNPRYLITVTGKKLTVTCSQNMNHEYMSWYRQDPGLGLRQIYYSMNVEVTDKGDVPEGYKVSRKEKRNFPLILESPSPNQTSLYFCASSTTGGPSLSGANVLTFGAGSRLTVL.

This chain links TRBV21-1 with TRBJ2-1; the tabulated D call, TRBD2, remains unverified against the DNA. TRBV21-1 is described as a pseudogene. The CDR3 length is 24 residues. The CDR3 reads CASSKEVFSGTTSGRPCSYNEQFF. CDR3 nucleotides: TGTGCCAGCAGCAAAGAGGTCTTTAGCGGAACCACTAGCGGGAGGCCCTGCTCCTACAATGAGCAGTTCTTC.

About this clone itself: A junction end diverges from the germline sequence, so it may reflect a read error. The V call is TRBV13, the J call TRBJ1-1; 7 bases are shared with TRBD1. CDR3 length equals 14 residues. Germline CDR1 and CDR2: PRHDT and FYEKMQ (reference sequence). CDR3 bases: TGTGCCAGCAGTTTAGGGGGCGTGGACACTGAAGCTTTCTTT. Its translation: CASSLGGVDTEAFF.

Regarding this clone: At one end the junction does not follow the germline gene, possibly because of a read error. This chain links TRBV7-7 with TRBJ2-7, with D possibly TRBD1 on 5 matching bases. Germline values: CDR1 SSHAT, CDR2 FNYEAQ (reference sequence). There are 19 residues in the CDR3. CDR3 nucleotide sequence: TGTGCTAGCAGCTTAGAGAAGGGTAGCAACAGGTTTTGGTCCTACGAGCAGTACTTC. Encoded protein: CASSLEKGSNRFWSYEQYF.

The chain recombines TRBV5-1 with TRBJ2-2, with 7 bases identical to TRBD1. Germline V gene sequence: CDR1 SGHRS, CDR2 YFSETQ. The CDR3 contains 14 residues. Trimming cost V 0 bases and J 6 bases; bases outside gene matches: 2. CDR3 coding DNA: TGCGCCAGCAGCTTGGGACAGGGTCCCGGGGAGCTGTTTTTT. Amino acids: CASSLGQGPGELFF. The full variable domain, completed using reference TRBV5-1 and TRBJ2-2, is KAGVTQTPRYLIKTRGQQVTLSCSPISGHRSVSWYQQTPGQGLQFLFEYFSETQRNKGNFPGRFSGRQFSNSRSEMNVSTLELGDSALYLCASSLGQGPGELFFGEGSRLTVL.